In its sample, the clone carrying this TCR beta chain was seen a few times. Its specificity is unknown. CDR3 regions were amplified by Arm-PCR using iRepertoire HTBI primers to build TCR beta libraries. TCRdb itself ran the multiplex PCR reads through MiXCR, one entry per CDR3 protein. The sample carries more than 300,000 distinct CDR3 sequences, about 12% recorded once. The time point denotes: newly diagnosed GD, antithyroid drugs for less than 3 months. Generation of the TCR library employed RNA extracted from PBMCs. Patients of an endocrinology department in Xi'an, China, were included. The sample is drawn from a study of regulatory T cells in long-lasting Graves disease. Regarding the study as a whole: Only a small sample size was used, which may have cut accuracy.

Per the germline V gene, CDR1 is DFQATT and CDR2 is SNEGSKA (reference sequence). The ends were cut back, 3 bases at V and 1 base at J, with 14 bases in the middle. The CDR3 is 15 residues long. The same sample was also studied in work on T cells in Graves' hyperthyroidism and ophthalmopathy. That source adds: An initial round of RT-PCR targeting the TCR CDR3 relied on the HTBI primer set.

The TCR comes from a woman between 18 and 30 years old with Graves disease. V and J are TRBV20-1 and TRBJ2-3; D unclear. The sample here was peripheral blood mononuclear cells (PBMCs), taken at new diagnosis, from a patient treated with antithyroid drugs. The CDR3 region has the DNA TGCAGTGCTAGGTCCGCCCTGTCGGGCACAGATACGCAGTATTTT. Protein sequence: CSARSALSGTDTQYF.